The sequence of this TCR beta chain was determined in a study of human T cells and chemical hapten exposure. Overall study: Slight volume differences across pooled libraries mainly accounted for varying per-sample TCR yields. General study points: Against controls, expanded TCRs gave rise to significantly more large CDR3 similarity clusters. Higher patch test scores went with higher counts of PT1 expanded TCRs.

Time point specified: patch test 1, 2 weeks after DPC sensitization. Indicated treatment: therapeutic diphenylcyclopropenone sensitization with weekly scalp DPC. This CDR3 spans 13 amino acids. Germline lookup yields CDR1 MNHEY and CDR2 SMNVEV (reference sequence). V was pared by 3 bases and J by 3 bases, with 8 bases between. This clonotype was seen many times. What it recognizes is unknown. For the library, individual cDNA molecules each received unique molecular identifiers. TCRdb re-derived calls from the RACE reads in MiXCR, one entry per CDR3 protein. The sample yields around 150,000 distinct CDR3 sequences, about 14% seen once.

Sequencing was performed on whole blood, taken in connection with sensitization to the hapten diphenylcyclopropenone (DPC). The source is a woman aged 25 to 39 with alopecia areata. Some clones in this sample may be carry-over from other donors' samples. V usage is TRBV27 and J usage is TRBJ1-2, with a weak D call TRBD1 (5 bases). The DNA for the CDR3 is TGTGCCAGCAGTTTGGGCAGGGACTATGGCTACACCTTC. It yields the protein CASSLGRDYGYTF.